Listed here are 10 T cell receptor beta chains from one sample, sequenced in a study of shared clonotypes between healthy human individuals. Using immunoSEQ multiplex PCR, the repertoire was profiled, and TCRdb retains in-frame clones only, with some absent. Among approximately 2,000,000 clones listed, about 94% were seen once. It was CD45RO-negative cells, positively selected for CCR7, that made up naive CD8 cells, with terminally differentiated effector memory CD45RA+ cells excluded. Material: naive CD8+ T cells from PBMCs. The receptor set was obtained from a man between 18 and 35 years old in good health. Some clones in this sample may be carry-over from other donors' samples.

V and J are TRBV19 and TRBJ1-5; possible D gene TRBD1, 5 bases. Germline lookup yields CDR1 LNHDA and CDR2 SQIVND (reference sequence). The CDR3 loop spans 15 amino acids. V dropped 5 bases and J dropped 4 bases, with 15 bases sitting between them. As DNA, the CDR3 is TGTGCCAGTAGTTTTATGGGGGTTGGGAATCAGCCCCAGCATTTT. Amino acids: CASSFMGVGNQPQHF.

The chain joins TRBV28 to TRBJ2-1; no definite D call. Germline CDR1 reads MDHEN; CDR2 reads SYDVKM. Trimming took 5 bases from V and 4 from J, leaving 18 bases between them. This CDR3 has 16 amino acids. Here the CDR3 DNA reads TGTGCCAGCAGTAGACCGGCCGAAAAAGAATACAATGAGCAGTTCTTC. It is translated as CASSRPAEKEYNEQFF. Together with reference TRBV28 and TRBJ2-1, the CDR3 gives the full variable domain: DVKVTQSSRYLVKRTGEKVFLECVQDMDHENMFWYRQDPGLGLRLIYFSYDVKMKEKGDIPEGYSVSREKKERFSLILESASTNQTSMYLCASSRPAEKEYNEQFFGPGTRLTVL.

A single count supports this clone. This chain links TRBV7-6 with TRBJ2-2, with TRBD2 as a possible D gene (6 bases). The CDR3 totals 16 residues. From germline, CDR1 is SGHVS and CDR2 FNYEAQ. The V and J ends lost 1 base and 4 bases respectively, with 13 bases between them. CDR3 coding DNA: TGTGCCAGCAGCTTAGAGGTGGAGGGGACCACCGGGGAGCTGTTTTTT. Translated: CASSLEVEGTTGELFF.

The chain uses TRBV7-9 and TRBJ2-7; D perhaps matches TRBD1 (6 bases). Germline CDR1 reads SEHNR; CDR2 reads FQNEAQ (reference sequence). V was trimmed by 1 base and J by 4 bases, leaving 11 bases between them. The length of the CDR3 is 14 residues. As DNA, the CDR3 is TGTGCCAGCAGCTTAGAGGGGGACCCTTACGAGCAGTACTTC. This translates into CASSLEGDPYEQYF.

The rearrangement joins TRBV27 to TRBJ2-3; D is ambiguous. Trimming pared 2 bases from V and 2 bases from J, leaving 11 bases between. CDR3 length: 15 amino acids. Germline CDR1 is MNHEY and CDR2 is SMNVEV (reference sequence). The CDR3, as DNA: TGTGCCAGCAGTTTAGGACCAGGTTACACAGATACGCAGTATTTT. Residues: CASSLGPGYTDTQYF.

The CDR3 region is CASRTGKAGANVLTF. The CDR3, as DNA: TGTGCCAGTCGGACAGGGAAGGCCGGGGCCAACGTCCTGACTTTC. The chain employs TRBV27 and TRBJ2-6; TRBD1 agrees at 8 bases. Germline V gene lookup returns CDR1 MNHEY and CDR2 SMNVEV (reference sequence). The CDR3 consists of 15 residues. V lost 9 bases to trimming and J lost 4 bases; unmatched junction nucleotides: 8.

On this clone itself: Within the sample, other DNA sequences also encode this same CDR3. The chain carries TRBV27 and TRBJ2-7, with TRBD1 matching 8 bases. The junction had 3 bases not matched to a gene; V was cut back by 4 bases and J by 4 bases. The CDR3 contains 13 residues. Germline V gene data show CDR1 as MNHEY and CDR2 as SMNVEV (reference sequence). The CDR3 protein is CASSSGGEYEQYF. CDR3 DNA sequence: TGTGCCAGCAGTTCAGGGGGCGAGTACGAGCAGTACTTC.

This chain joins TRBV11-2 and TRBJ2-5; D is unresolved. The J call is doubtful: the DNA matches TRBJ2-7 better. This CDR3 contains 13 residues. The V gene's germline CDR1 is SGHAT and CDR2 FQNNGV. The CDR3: CASLSDWPYEQYF. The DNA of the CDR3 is TGTGCCAGCTTATCTGACTGGCCCTACGAGCAGTACTTC.

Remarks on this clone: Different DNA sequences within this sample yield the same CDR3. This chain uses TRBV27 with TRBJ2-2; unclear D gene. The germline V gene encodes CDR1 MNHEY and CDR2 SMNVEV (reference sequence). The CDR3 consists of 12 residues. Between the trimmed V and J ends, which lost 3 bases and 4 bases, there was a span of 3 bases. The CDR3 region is CASSLPTGELFF. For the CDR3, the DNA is TGTGCCAGCAGTTTGCCCACCGGGGAGCTGTTTTTT.

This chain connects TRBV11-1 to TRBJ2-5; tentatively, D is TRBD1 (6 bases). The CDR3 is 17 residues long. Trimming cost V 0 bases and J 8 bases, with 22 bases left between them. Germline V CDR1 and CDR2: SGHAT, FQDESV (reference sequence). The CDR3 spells CASSLAGWGPPRETQYF. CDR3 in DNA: TGTGCCAGCAGCTTAGCGGGATGGGGGCCACCAAGAGAAACCCAGTACTTC.